These 23 T cell receptor beta chains share one sample of origin, sequenced in a study of cytomegalovirus exposure and HLA in healthy donors. PCR involved 60 Vbeta and 13 Jbeta primers. Clones were sequenced by immunoSEQ multiplex PCR, and TCRdb holds only the in-frame ones, with some missing. The sample holds tens of thousands of clones; roughly 75% are singletons and the top ten take approximately 4.2%. The material sequenced was PBMCs. The receptors derive from a woman under 40 in good health and CMV-seronegative.

J is TRBJ1-1 and V is TRBV30; possible D gene TRBD1, 6 bases. Trimming left V 3 bases short and J 6 bases short, with 17 bases between. The CDR3 covers 14 residues. Germline V gene lookup returns CDR1 GTSNPN and CDR2 SVGIG (reference sequence). CDR3 loop: CAWRVLGAGAEAFF. The CDR3 region has the DNA TGTGCCTGGAGGGTTTTGGGGGCGGGGGCTGAAGCTTTCTTT.

The V call is TRBV5-1, the J call TRBJ1-1, with TRBD1 matching 10 bases. Germline-derived CDR1 and CDR2 are SGHRS and YFSETQ. The length of the CDR3 is 13 residues. The V gene end was trimmed by 4 bases and the J gene end by 4 bases; junction bases not matched to a gene: 1. CDR3 loop: CASSRDRGTEAFF. DNA for the CDR3: TGCGCCAGCAGCCGGGACAGGGGCACTGAAGCTTTCTTT.

This clone was seen only a few times. The chain is built from TRBV7-8 and TRBJ2-7, with 9 nucleotides matching TRBD1. CDR1 and CDR2 from the germline V gene are SGHVS and FQNEAQ. The CDR3 extends over 17 amino acids. Trimming removed 4 bases from V and 3 bases from J; junction bases left unmatched: 13. CDR3 sequence: CASSSIMTGGTFYEQYF. The CDR3 region has the DNA TGTGCCAGCAGCTCCATTATGACAGGGGGTACATTCTACGAGCAGTACTTC.

The chain links TRBV5-6 to TRBJ1-1, with D possibly matching TRBD1 (5 bases). Germline CDR1 reads SGHDT; CDR2 reads YYEEEE. The CDR3 totals 13 residues. Trimming removed 0 bases at V and 6 bases at J, with 9 bases between. This chain's CDR3 is CASSLAGAAEAFF. In nucleotides, the CDR3 is TGTGCCAGCAGCTTGGCTGGGGCGGCTGAAGCTTTCTTT.

V gene TRBV6-5 combines with J gene TRBJ1-1; 7 bases line up with TRBD1. V was pared by 5 bases and J by 4 bases, with 4 bases of the junction left unmatched. The CDR3 contains 13 residues. Germline lookup yields CDR1 MNHEY and CDR2 SVGAGI. In nucleotides, the CDR3 is TGTGCCAGCAGTCGTTACAGGGGCACTGAAGCTTTCTTT. Protein product: CASSRYRGTEAFF.

Remarks on this clone: One end of the junction varies from germline; a read error may be responsible. The chain uses TRBV19 and TRBJ1-5; no clear D gene. This CDR3 has 13 amino acids. Germline V gives CDR1 LNHDA, CDR2 SQIVND (reference sequence). The CDR3 sequence is CASSGQINQPQHF. The CDR3 DNA reads as TGTGCCAGTAGTGGGCAGATTAATCAGCCTCAGCATTTT.

The gene calls are TRBV5-4 and TRBJ2-5; D is unresolved. CDR3 size: 12 residues. V gave up 4 bases and J gave up 5 bases, with 9 bases separating them. Germline loops: CDR1 SGHNT, CDR2 YYREEE (reference sequence). The CDR3 sequence is CASSLGWETQYF. The CDR3 nucleotides read TGTGCCAGCAGCCTCGGTTGGGAGACCCAGTACTTC.

The gene calls are TRBV30 and TRBJ1-6; TRBD1 agrees at 10 bases. Looked up from germline, CDR1 is GTSNPN and CDR2 is SVGIG (reference sequence). The CDR3 sequence is 14 residues long. The V gene end was trimmed by 4 bases and the J gene end by 10 bases; junction bases not matched to a gene: 7. In DNA, the CDR3 is TGTGCCTGGAAGGGACAGGGGACGGGGTCACCCCTCCACTTT. Protein product: CAWKGQGTGSPLHF.

V is TRBV7-9 and J is TRBJ2-5; TRBD2 might be the D (5 bases). From germline, CDR1 is SEHNR and CDR2 FQNEAQ (reference sequence). Between the trimmed V and J ends, which lost 5 bases and 3 bases, there was a span of 13 bases. CDR3 length: 14 residues. As DNA, the CDR3 is TGTGCCAGCAGCCCACTAGGAGTGAAAGAGACCCAGTACTTC. Translation: CASSPLGVKETQYF.

This chain connects TRBV4-2 to TRBJ2-7, with 7 bases fitting TRBD2. Germline V gene sequence: CDR1 LGHNA, CDR2 YNFKEQ. The CDR3 runs to 15 residues. With V trimmed by 0 bases and J by 3 bases, 5 bases remained unmatched. This chain's CDR3 is CASSQEGGLDYEQYF. In DNA, the CDR3 is TGTGCCAGCAGCCAAGAAGGAGGACTAGACTACGAGCAGTACTTC.

The CDR3 DNA reads as TGTGCCTGGAGTCGGACTAGCGGGAGGAGTAAGACCCAGTACTTC. Its translation: CAWSRTSGRSKTQYF. The chain couples TRBV30 to TRBJ2-5, with 14 bases aligning to TRBD2. The CDR3 sequence is 15 residues long. Trimming removed 2 bases from V and 6 bases from J; junction bases left unmatched: 5. Germline values: CDR1 GTSNPN, CDR2 SVGIG (reference sequence).

CDR3 sequence: CASSPPGVGAYEQYF. As DNA, the CDR3 is TGTGCCAGCAGTCCCCCCGGGGTAGGAGCCTACGAGCAGTACTTC. This chain connects TRBV2 to TRBJ2-7; D is possibly TRBD2 (5 bases). The germline CDR1 and CDR2 sequences are SNHLY and FYNNEI. Between the trimmed V and J ends, which lost 5 bases and 2 bases, there was a span of 16 bases. CDR3 length equals 15 residues. Full variable domain (rest looked up from reference TRBV2 and TRBJ2-7): EPEVTQTPSHQVTQMGQEVILRCVPISNHLYFYWYRQILGQKVEFLVSFYNNEISEKSEIFDDQFSVERPDGSNFTLKIRSTKLEDSAMYFCASSPPGVGAYEQYFGPGTRLTVT.

This chain connects TRBV28 to TRBJ2-7, with D tentatively TRBD1 (6 bases). Germline-derived CDR1 and CDR2 are MDHEN and SYDVKM. The CDR3 loop spans 15 amino acids. V was pared by 4 bases and J by 0 bases, with 13 bases between. The CDR3 DNA reads TGTGCCAGCAGTTCGGGACACCCGAGCTCCTACGAGCAGTACTTC. Its protein product is CASSSGHPSSYEQYF.

The genes are TRBV11-2 and TRBJ1-6; TRBD1 is a possible D gene (6 bases). The CDR3 is 14 amino acids. The germline V and J ends were trimmed by 5 bases and 10 bases, with 15 bases remaining between them. CDR1 SGHAT and CDR2 FQNNGV come from the germline V gene. The CDR3 reads CASSMGTRISPLHF. CDR3 in DNA: TGTGCCAGCAGCATGGGGACAAGGATCTCACCCCTCCACTTT.

V gene TRBV6-1 combines with J gene TRBJ1-1; 10 bases align to TRBD1. V dropped 3 bases and J dropped 5; count of bases not matched to a gene: 3. Germline V lookup: CDR1 MNHNS, CDR2 SASEGT. The length of the CDR3 is 14 residues. DNA for the CDR3: TGTGCCAGCAGTGACCTGGGACAGGGGACTGAAGCTTTCTTT. It specifies CASSDLGQGTEAFF.

The chain links TRBV19 to TRBJ2-3; TRBD2 matches 10 bases. The V segment lost 2 bases and the J segment 6 bases; nucleotides outside the gene matches: 5. Germline V gene sequence: CDR1 LNHDA, CDR2 SQIVND (reference sequence). This CDR3 region has 15 residues. In DNA, the CDR3 is TGTGCCAGTAGTATACTAGCGGGAGAATCCGATACGCAGTATTTT. It is translated as CASSILAGESDTQYF. Supplemented by reference TRBV19 and TRBJ2-3, the full variable domain reads DGGITQSPKYLFRKEGQNVTLSCEQNLNHDAMYWYRQDPGQGLRLIYYSQIVNDFQKGDIAEGYSVSREKKESFPLTVTSAQKNPTAFYLCASSILAGESDTQYFGPGTRLTVL.

This clone was observed once. The rearrangement links TRBV25-1 to TRBJ1-5, with 8 bases aligning to TRBD1. V was pared by 2 bases and J by 5 bases, with 5 bases of the junction left unmatched. This CDR3 spans 15 amino acids. Looked up from germline, CDR1 is MGHDK and CDR2 is SYGVNS. CDR3 amino acids: CASSERGTGYQPQHF. The CDR3 bases are TGTGCCAGCAGTGAACGAGGGACAGGTTATCAGCCCCAGCATTTT.

This chain joins TRBV18 and TRBJ2-5; a weak D match, TRBD1 (6 bases). The CDR3 spans 15 residues. With 1 base removed from V and 2 bases from J, the gap between germline ends came to 11 bases. Germline values: CDR1 KGHSH, CDR2 LQKENI. CDR3 in DNA: TGTGCCAGCTCACCACTAATGACAGGACAAGAGACCCAGTACTTC. It is translated as CASSPLMTGQETQYF.

This clone was detected once. The V call is TRBV5-1, the J call TRBJ1-4; D is unclear. Trimming removed 0 bases at V and 6 bases at J, with 9 bases between. CDR1 is SGHRS, CDR2 YFSETQ, per germline. The CDR3 runs to 14 residues. As DNA, the CDR3 is TGCGCCAGCAGCTTGGACAGTACGGATGAAAAACTGTTTTTT. Translation gives CASSLDSTDEKLFF.

This rearrangement joins TRBV25-1 to TRBJ1-2; TRBD1 matches at 7 bases. The CDR3 is 13 residues long. Germline CDR1 is MGHDK and CDR2 is SYGVNS. Trimming took 5 bases from V and 4 from J; bases not matched to a gene: 4. In DNA, the CDR3 is TGTGCCAGCAGTAACAGGGGAGGCTATGGCTACACCTTC. It yields the protein CASSNRGGYGYTF.

The chain employs TRBV7-3 and TRBJ1-6; D is uncertain. The germline CDR1 and CDR2 sequences are SGHTA and FQGTGA. V gave up 0 bases and J gave up 9 bases, with 12 bases separating them. The CDR3 is 15 amino acids. CDR3 bases: TGTGCCAGCAGCTTAACAGGGAGCTCCGGTTCACCCCTCCACTTT. It encodes CASSLTGSSGSPLHF.

This sequence joins TRBV11-2 and TRBJ2-5; a weak D match, TRBD1 (6 bases). V lost 1 base and J 1 base, leaving 7 bases between the germline ends. The CDR3 runs to 14 residues. Germline V gene sequence: CDR1 SGHAT, CDR2 FQNNGV. The CDR3 sequence: CASSLVRGQETQYF. CDR3 bases: TGTGCCAGCAGCTTAGTCAGGGGCCAAGAGACCCAGTACTTC.

The chain links TRBV14 to TRBJ1-1, with TRBD1 matching over 8 bases. This CDR3 is built from 15 residues. The germline CDR1 and CDR2 sequences are SGHDN and FVKESK. Trimming cost V 2 bases and J 4 bases; bases outside gene matches: 6. CDR3 DNA sequence: TGTGCCAGCAGCCAACAGGGGGCCCTGAGCACTGAAGCTTTCTTT. Translated: CASSQQGALSTEAFF.